The 15 T cell receptor beta chains below were found in one sample sequenced in a study of blood T cell repertoires in COVID-19. Using immunoSEQ multiplex PCR, the repertoire was profiled, and TCRdb retains in-frame clones only, with some absent. The sample shows around 300,000 clones, 75% to 90% of them seen only once. Sequenced sample: PBMCs or T cells enriched from blood (not recorded which). The receptor source for this set is a young woman who had recovered from COVID-19.

This chain links TRBV14 with TRBJ1-1; D gene ambiguous. Between the trimmed V and J ends, which lost 6 bases and 2 bases, there was a span of 10 bases. The CDR3 runs to 13 residues. From germline, CDR1 is SGHDN and CDR2 FVKESK. CDR3 residues: CASSYGRNTEAFF. The CDR3 bases are TGTGCCAGCAGTTACGGTAGAAACACTGAAGCTTTCTTT.

The genes are TRBV7-3 and TRBJ2-7; D gene unclear. V lost 2 bases and J 6 bases, leaving 8 bases between the germline ends. The CDR3 is 12 amino acids. Germline values: CDR1 SGHTA, CDR2 FQGTGA. The CDR3 reads CASSLGPPEQYF. CDR3 DNA sequence: TGTGCCAGCAGCTTAGGGCCCCCCGAGCAGTACTTC.

The gene calls are TRBV5-8 and TRBJ2-5; no clear D gene. V was cut by 0 bases and J by 5 bases, with 5 bases left in between. Germline assignment: CDR1 SGHTS and CDR2 YDEGEE. CDR3 length equals 12 residues. The CDR3 DNA sequence: TGTGCCAGCAGCTTGGTACTGGAGACCCAGTACTTC. Protein product: CASSLVLETQYF.

The V call is TRBV5-8, the J call TRBJ1-5; 7 bases map to TRBD1. Per the germline V gene, CDR1 is SGHTS and CDR2 is YDEGEE. V dropped 4 bases and J dropped 3; count of bases not matched to a gene: 7. The CDR3 length is 15 residues. CDR3 amino acids: CASSLGTVYNQPQHF. In nucleotides, the CDR3 is TGTGCCAGCAGCCTCGGGACAGTCTACAATCAGCCCCAGCATTTT.

V is TRBV6-6 and J is TRBJ1-3; D is possibly TRBD1 (6 bases). In germline, CDR1 is MNHNY, CDR2 SVGAGI (reference sequence). Between the trimmed V and J ends, which lost 0 bases and 3 bases, there was a span of 12 bases. The CDR3 is made up of 16 amino acids. The CDR3 coding sequence is TGTGCCAGCAGTTACTCGGGGGGGCAAGGTGGAAACACCATATATTTT. This translates into CASSYSGGQGGNTIYF.

The gene calls are TRBV25-1 and TRBJ2-1, with 9 bases that match TRBD1. There are 16 residues in the CDR3. J lost 3 bases, V lost 4 bases, and 7 bases had no gene match. Germline V gene sequence: CDR1 MGHDK, CDR2 SYGVNS. The CDR3 coding sequence is TGTGCCAGCAGTGTAGTGGCGGGACAGGGCTACAATGAGCAGTTCTTC. Translating gives CASSVVAGQGYNEQFF.

This chain uses TRBV9 with TRBJ1-1; weak D call: TRBD1 (5 bases). The V gene lost 0 bases and the J gene lost 5 bases, with 14 bases spanning the gap. The CDR3 sequence is 15 residues long. Germline V lookup: CDR1 SGDLS, CDR2 YYNGEE. Here the CDR3 reads CASSVGYHGGTEAFF. Here the CDR3 DNA reads TGTGCCAGCAGCGTAGGGTATCACGGGGGGACTGAAGCTTTCTTT.

The chain has TRBV6-5 and TRBJ2-3, with 9 bases matching TRBD2. V trimming: 8 bases; J trimming: 3 bases; junction bases outside the gene matches: 6. Germline CDR1 and CDR2: MNHEY and SVGAGI. The CDR3 loop spans 14 amino acids. This CDR3 is CASGRGGATDTQYF. CDR3 in DNA: TGTGCCAGCGGGCGGGGGGGCGCGACAGATACGCAGTATTTT.

This clone was seen a handful of times. The chain links TRBV28 to TRBJ2-1; TRBD1 agrees at 8 bases. The length of the CDR3 is 16 residues. V trimming: 2 bases; J trimming: 7 bases; junction bases outside the gene matches: 10. Germline V gives CDR1 MDHEN, CDR2 SYDVKM. DNA of the CDR3: TGTGCCAGCAGTTTAGGATCGGACAGGGAATTTAATGAGCAGTTCTTC. The encoded protein is CASSLGSDREFNEQFF.

The chain combines TRBV9 with TRBJ2-2; D remains ambiguous. Germline V gene lookup returns CDR1 SGDLS and CDR2 YYNGEE. CDR3 length: 12 residues. Trimming took 0 bases from V and 12 from J, leaving 9 bases between them. CDR3 protein: CASSVDQAKLFF. The CDR3 DNA reads TGTGCCAGCAGCGTAGACCAGGCCAAGCTGTTTTTT.

The rearrangement uses TRBV2 and TRBJ2-7; D might be TRBD2 (6 bases). The V and J ends lost 0 bases and 2 bases respectively, with 11 bases between them. The CDR3 has 15 residues. Germline CDR1 SNHLY, CDR2 FYNNEI. The DNA for the CDR3 is TGTGCCAGCAGTGAAGCCGGGACTTGGACCTACGAGCAGTACTTC. It translates to CASSEAGTWTYEQYF.

This CDR3 is CASSLLSHNQPQHF. CDR3 nucleotides: TGTGCCAGCAGTTTGCTGAGCCACAATCAGCCCCAGCATTTT. The rearrangement joins TRBV5-6 to TRBJ1-5; no clear D. Trimming pared 5 bases from V and 3 bases from J, leaving 12 bases between. CDR3 size: 14 residues. The germline V gene has CDR1 SGHDT and CDR2 YYEEEE.

The chain uses TRBV13 and TRBJ1-1, with a possible D match to TRBD1 (5 bases). This CDR3 region has 14 residues. In germline, CDR1 is PRHDT, CDR2 FYEKMQ (reference sequence). V gave up 5 bases and J gave up 6 bases, with 16 bases separating them. CDR3 amino acids: CASSPTQGLSEAFF. CDR3 bases: TGTGCCAGCAGCCCTACCCAGGGACTTTCTGAAGCTTTCTTT.

This clone appeared a few times. The V and J genes are TRBV7-3 and TRBJ2-1; TRBD2 matches at 9 bases. CDR1 and CDR2 (germline): SGHTA, FQGTGA. V dropped 2 bases and J dropped 5; count of bases not matched to a gene: 4. This CDR3 has 15 residues. The CDR3 loop is CASSLSLAGNNEQFF. In nucleotides, the CDR3 is TGTGCCAGCAGCTTATCCCTAGCGGGGAACAATGAGCAGTTCTTC.

This chain connects TRBV7-2 to TRBJ1-3; weak D call: TRBD1 (5 bases). The ends were cut back, 1 base at V and 0 bases at J, with 13 bases in the middle. The CDR3 has 17 residues. Germline V gene lookup returns CDR1 SGHTA and CDR2 FQGNSA. The CDR3 DNA reads as TGTGCCAGCAGCTTAGAACTTGCGGGGCTCTCTGGAAACACCATATATTTT. Translation gives CASSLELAGLSGNTIYF. Together with reference TRBV7-2 and TRBJ1-3, the CDR3 gives the full variable domain: GAGVSQSPSNKVTEKGKDVELRCDPISGHTALYWYRQSLGQGLEFLIYFQGNSAPDKSGLPSDRFSAERTGGSVSTLTIQRTQQEDSAVYLCASSLELAGLSGNTIYFGEGSWLTVV.